This T cell receptor (beta chain) was retrieved from a study of identical twins. Regarding the study as a whole: Zero-insertion analyses were open to partial confounding by invariant MAIT and iNKT cells. Surplus twin overlap in beta out-of-frame sequences was less pronounced. Some out-of-frame alpha sequences were shared by twins, and these showed excess low generation probability.

This clonotype was seen ten or more times. The antigen is unknown. The cDNA had a unique molecular identifier and a template-switch universal primer site. Each CDR3 protein gets one entry after TCRdb re-called the 5' RACE reads with MiXCR. Here the sample spans a few hundred thousand distinct CDR3 sequences, about 8.9% being singletons. Germline assignment: CDR1 SGHRS and CDR2 YFSETQ. CDR3 length: 17 amino acids. With 3 bases clipped from V and 0 bases from J, the junction kept 9 bases outside the gene matches. These data were also filed under a second study, of yellow fever vaccine responses in identical twins.

This clonotype was obtained from a woman aged 18-29 years in good health. The chain uses TRBV5-1 and TRBJ2-1; 7 positions match TRBD2. Sequencing was done on a sample of memory (CD45RO+) T cells sorted from blood. This CDR3 reads CASSSTGGKSSYNEQFF. Written as DNA, the CDR3 is TGCGCCAGCAGCTCCACGGGGGGTAAAAGCTCCTACAATGAGCAGTTCTTC.